The 5 T cell receptor beta chains below all came from one sample that was sequenced in a study of identical twins. TCRdb re-analysed the 5' RACE reads in MiXCR, keeping a single row per CDR3 protein. The sample records 250,000 or so distinct CDR3 sequences, about 9% being singletons. These same records also appear under a second study, on yellow fever vaccine responses in identical twins.

Sequenced sample: CD8+ T cells sorted from blood. The receptors were gathered from a woman aged 18-35 years in good health.

This clonotype has more than one count but fewer than ten. V gene TRBV6-4 combines with J gene TRBJ1-5, with D perhaps TRBD1 (6 bases). CDR1 is MRHNA and CDR2 is SNTAGT in the germline V gene. The V end was cut by 5 bases, the J end by 2 bases, with 13 bases between. This CDR3 region has 15 residues. The CDR3 spells CASSPGVGGNQPQHF. In DNA, the CDR3 is TGTGCCAGCAGTCCAGGGGTAGGGGGCAATCAGCCCCAGCATTTT.

In this sample, this clonotype turned up many times. V is TRBV6-6 and J is TRBJ2-7; D uncertain. Trimming stripped 0 bases from V and 5 bases from J, with 2 bases between. This CDR3 is 11 amino acids long. CDR1 MNHNY and CDR2 SVGAGI come from the germline V gene (reference sequence). The CDR3 region has the DNA TGTGCCAGCAGTTACTCGAACGAGCAGTACTTC. As protein: CASSYSNEQYF.

This clonotype was observed at least ten times. The V call is TRBV7-6, the J call TRBJ2-3, with TRBD2 as a possible D gene (6 bases). V lost 5 bases, J lost 3 bases, and 15 bases lay in between. CDR3 length equals 15 residues. From germline, CDR1 is SGHVS and CDR2 FNYEAQ. In DNA, the CDR3 is TGTGCCAGCAGCGAGGGACTGCCGAGGACAGATACGCAGTATTTT. The encoded protein is CASSEGLPRTDTQYF.

This clonotype was found a few times. The rearrangement uses TRBV29-1 and TRBJ1-3, with 8 nucleotides matching TRBD1. This CDR3 region has 16 residues. CDR1 is SQVTM and CDR2 is ANQGSEA in the germline V gene. The junction had 8 bases not matched to a gene; V was cut back by 0 bases and J by 4 bases. CDR3: CSVEDLQGAKGNTIYF. In nucleotides, the CDR3 is TGCAGCGTTGAAGATCTTCAGGGGGCGAAAGGAAACACCATATATTTT.

This clonotype came up many times. V is TRBV3-1 and J is TRBJ1-1, with D possibly being TRBD1 (5 bases). Germline loops: CDR1 LGHDT, CDR2 YNNKEL (reference sequence). The CDR3 spans 15 residues. The V end was cut by 1 base, the J end by 0 bases, with 9 bases between. The CDR3 coding sequence is TGTGCCAGCAGCCAAGCATGGGGGGTGAACACTGAAGCTTTCTTT. Translation gives CASSQAWGVNTEAFF.